The present TCR beta chain was sequenced within a study of T cell clonotyping in hematopoietic cell transplantation. CDR1 and CDR2 from the germline V gene are LNHDA and SQIVND (reference sequence). The CDR3 has 14 amino acids. With 6 bases removed from V and 0 bases from J, the gap between germline ends came to 9 bases. Study-wide findings and caveats: Recipient TCR diversity dropped after transplant; expanded clonotypes rose from day 30 to 180. No sorting was done, leaving CD4 and CD8 contributions mixed. Few recipient clonotypes overlapped donors; over 95% were de novo at given depth. Broader posttransplant TCR repertoire diversity was predicted by graft donor and pretransplant recipient Inverse Simpson Index values.

Only in-frame clones appear in the TCRdb table, and some are missing; sequencing was by immunoSEQ multiplex PCR. The sample lists about 13,000 clones, 90% occurring once. As to this clone: The target antigen is unknown.

This receptor was obtained from a man younger than 45 in good health. Some clones in this sample may be carry-over from other donors' samples. The chain links TRBV19 to TRBJ2-1; the D gene is possibly TRBD2 (5 bases). Sequenced material: peripheral blood mononuclear cells. CDR3 sequence: CASSTSGSYNEQFF. The CDR3 DNA follows: TGTGCCAGTAGCACTAGTGGCTCCTACAATGAGCAGTTCTTC.